This T cell receptor beta chain was identified in a study of blood T cell repertoires in COVID-19. In the study overall: Some COVID-19 samples were acute and others convalescent; all came from the United States, Italy and Spain.

As handled by the study authors: Scientists estimated how many nucleated cells there were by amplifying reference gene primers. Assay used: immunoSEQ multiplex PCR; TCRdb lists only in-frame clones, some missing. The DNA was the basis for D and trimming; V, J and clone size are from that table. The sample yields approximately 440,000 clones, about nine tenths seen once. The CDR3 has 16 residues. Germline trimming cut 3 bases from V and 0 bases from J; bases unmatched to any gene: 4. CDR1 MGHDK and CDR2 SYGVNS come from the germline V gene. The chain has TRBV25-1 and TRBJ1-1, with TRBD1 identical over 10 bases. This receptor was taken from a woman aged 18-30 years who had recovered from COVID-19. Sequences were obtained from PBMCs or T cells enriched from blood (not recorded which). CDR3 sequence (DNA): TGTGCCAGCAGTGAGGGGGACAGGGGCATGAACACTGAAGCTTTCTTT. Protein sequence: CASSEGDRGMNTEAFF.